This T cell receptor beta chain derives from a study of preoperative IRX-2 immunotherapy in early breast cancer. TCRdb's copy holds only in-frame clones and misses some; the assay was immunoSEQ multiplex PCR. The sample lists 1,400 to 1,500 clones; around 69% were seen once. Germline CDR1 reads SGHNT; CDR2 reads YENEEA. The V gene lost 2 bases and the J gene lost 4 bases, with 11 bases spanning the gap. There are 14 residues in the CDR3. The treatment was: preoperative locoregional IRX-2 cytokine immunotherapy. Patients received preoperative, locoregional IRX-2 cytokine immunotherapy in a phase Ib study.

V is TRBV11-3 and J is TRBJ1-1; D possibly corresponds to TRBD1 (6 bases). The input for sequencing was tumor tissue, taken before IRX-2 immunotherapy. The TCR originated in a human donor with breast cancer. CDR3 coding DNA: TGTGCCAGCAGCTTACAGGGGATCGGCACTGAAGCTTTCTTT. Translation gives CASSLQGIGTEAFF.